Following are 7 T cell receptor beta chains from one sample sequenced in a study of blood T cell repertoires in COVID-19. The table came from immunoSEQ multiplex PCR; TCRdb's copy has only in-frame clones and leaves some out. This sample yields 250,000 to 300,000 clones, of which roughly 90% are seen a single time; around 13% belongs to the top ten. The sequenced material came from peripheral blood. These receptors all come from a woman aged 60-75 years with acute or convalescent COVID-19.

This chain uses TRBV4-1 with TRBJ2-5; D is unresolved. The germline CDR1 and CDR2 sequences are MGHRA and YSYEKL. Trimming shortened V by 0 bases and J by 3 bases, and 14 bases separated the two germline ends. CDR3 length equals 16 residues. CDR3 sequence (DNA): TGCGCCAGCAGCCAAGATGGTCTTGCGAGAGAAGAGACCCAGTACTTC. This gives the protein CASSQDGLAREETQYF.

The chain employs TRBV29-1 and TRBJ2-1, with TRBD2 matching over 11 bases. Germline trimming cut 7 bases from V and 7 bases from J; bases unmatched to any gene: 15. The germline CDR1 and CDR2 sequences are SQVTM and ANQGSEA. This CDR3 is built from 16 residues. CDR3 nucleotide sequence: TGCAGCGCTCAGTACTATAGCGGGGGGGCCAGAAATGAGCAGTTCTTC. It specifies CSAQYYSGGARNEQFF.

The CDR3 DNA reads TGCGCCAGCAGCATCCAACCACGGGACACATCCTACGAGCAGTACTTC. Translation: CASSIQPRDTSYEQYF. The chain couples TRBV5-1 to TRBJ2-7; D is possibly TRBD1 (6 bases). In germline, CDR1 is SGHRS, CDR2 YFSETQ. The CDR3 has 16 amino acids. V was pared by 4 bases and J by 1 base, with 18 bases between.

V and J are TRBV27 and TRBJ2-1; possible D gene TRBD1, 6 bases. The germline gives CDR1 MNHEY, CDR2 SMNVEV (reference sequence). Deletions cut 5 bases from V and 4 bases from J, with 15 bases between. The CDR3 spans 15 residues. The CDR3 nucleotides read TGTGCCAGCAGTCTAAACAGGGTCGCGTACAATGAGCAGTTCTTC. Translating gives CASSLNRVAYNEQFF.

In DNA, the CDR3 is TGTGCCAGTAGTTCCAGGGGTGAGCAGTTCTTC. It encodes CASSSRGEQFF. The rearrangement joins TRBV19 to TRBJ2-1; weak D call: TRBD1 (6 bases). Germline CDR1 LNHDA, CDR2 SQIVND (reference sequence). The CDR3 contains 11 residues. V lost 5 bases and J 9 bases, leaving 8 bases between the germline ends.

V usage is TRBV27 and J usage is TRBJ1-1; possibly TRBD1 for D (6 bases). The CDR3 has 13 residues. Trimming left V 4 bases short and J 4 bases short, with 10 bases between. The germline CDR1 and CDR2 sequences are MNHEY and SMNVEV (reference sequence). For the CDR3, the DNA is TGTGCCAGCAGTTCCCACAGGGTCACTGAAGCTTTCTTT. As protein: CASSSHRVTEAFF.

The chain joins TRBV11-3 to TRBJ2-1; D not certain. V lost 5 bases, J lost 2 bases, and 16 bases lay in between. The CDR3 sequence is 16 residues long. CDR1 and CDR2 (germline): SGHNT, YENEEA. CDR3 amino acids: CASSPRTARTYNEQFF. CDR3 coding DNA: TGTGCCAGCAGCCCCCGAACAGCCCGGACCTACAATGAGCAGTTCTTC.